A selection of T cell receptor beta chains follows, all from one sample in a study of OX40 agonist ivuxolimab in advanced cancers. The repertoire was sequenced with immunoSEQ multiplex PCR; TCRdb's copy has only in-frame clones and lacks some. This table has about 93,000 clones, under 95% appearing once. Sequencing was performed on CD4+ or CD8+ T cells sorted from blood, taken in a trial of the OX40 agonist ivuxolimab. The receptor source for this set is an adult with an advanced solid tumor such as melanoma, head and neck, liver or kidney cancer. CDR3s include the opening cysteine and the closing phenylalanine or tryptophan. A D gene is named only where the DNA matches it firmly. Only some rows state a clone size, as once, few, many or a class for expanded clones.

CDR3aa: CASSSYEGEQYF
CDR3nt: TGTGCCAGCAGCTCCTATGAGGGCGAGCAGTACTTC
abundance: NA
d_gene: NA
j_gene: TRBJ2-7
v_gene: TRBV7-2

CDR3aa: CASSPALGETQYF
CDR3nt: TGTGCCAGCTCACCTGCCCTGGGGGAGACCCAGTACTTC
abundance: once
d_gene: NA
j_gene: TRBJ2-5
v_gene: TRBV18

CDR3aa: CASIGTGNTEAFF
CDR3nt: TGTGCCAGCATCGGGACAGGGAATACTGAAGCTTTCTTT
abundance: NA
d_gene: TRBD1
j_gene: TRBJ1-1
v_gene: TRBV25-1

CDR3aa: CASSIQETQYF
CDR3nt: TGTGCCAGTAGTATCCAAGAGACCCAGTACTTC
abundance: NA
d_gene: NA
j_gene: TRBJ2-5
v_gene: TRBV19

CDR3aa: CATSGGAGVADTQYF
CDR3nt: TGTGCCACCAGCGGGGGAGCGGGAGTCGCAGATACGCAGTATTTT
abundance: NA
d_gene: TRBD2
j_gene: TRBJ2-3
v_gene: TRBV15

CDR3aa: CASLGTGGFQPQHF
CDR3nt: TGTGCCAGCTTAGGGACAGGGGGTTTTCAGCCCCAGCATTTT
abundance: NA
d_gene: TRBD1
j_gene: TRBJ1-5
v_gene: TRBV6-1

CDR3aa: CASRGGEFGTQYF
CDR3nt: TGCGCCAGCAGAGGGGGGGAGTTCGGGACCCAGTACTTC
abundance: NA
d_gene: NA
j_gene: TRBJ2-5
v_gene: TRBV4-1

CDR3aa: CASSQGPENTEAFF
CDR3nt: TGTGCCAGCAGCCAGGGACCGGAGAACACTGAAGCTTTCTTT
abundance: NA
d_gene: NA
j_gene: TRBJ1-1
v_gene: TRBV7-3

CDR3aa: CASSVGYWTGLAEEETQYF
CDR3nt: TGTGCCAGCAGCGTAGGGTATTGGACGGGGCTAGCGGAGGAAGAGACCCAGTACTTC
abundance: NA
d_gene: TRBD2
j_gene: TRBJ2-5
v_gene: TRBV9

CDR3aa: CASLGRNRPEQYF
CDR3nt: TGTGCCAGTTTAGGGAGGAACAGGCCCGAGCAGTACTTC
abundance: NA
d_gene: NA
j_gene: TRBJ2-7
v_gene: TRBV6-5

CDR3aa: CASSLVGAPSSYEQYF
CDR3nt: TGTGCCAGCAGCTTAGTTGGGGCCCCGAGCTCCTACGAGCAGTACTTC
abundance: NA
d_gene: NA
j_gene: TRBJ2-7
v_gene: TRBV7-9

CDR3aa: CASSPRTANTEAFF
CDR3nt: TGTGCCAGCTCACCACGGACAGCGAACACTGAAGCTTTCTTT
abundance: NA
d_gene: NA
j_gene: TRBJ1-1
v_gene: TRBV18

CDR3aa: CASSLIQGGETQYF
CDR3nt: TGCGCCAGCAGCTTGATTCAGGGGGGAGAGACCCAGTACTTC
abundance: NA
d_gene: NA
j_gene: TRBJ2-5
v_gene: TRBV5-1

CDR3aa: CASSLVSLNTGELFF
CDR3nt: TGCGCCAGCAGCTTGGTATCCCTGAACACCGGGGAGCTGTTTTTT
abundance: NA
d_gene: NA
j_gene: TRBJ2-2
v_gene: TRBV5-1

CDR3aa: CASGLAGTDYPSNQPQHF
CDR3nt: TGTGCTAGTGGTTTGGCCGGGACAGACTACCCTAGCAATCAGCCCCAGCATTTT
abundance: NA
d_gene: TRBD1
j_gene: TRBJ1-5
v_gene: TRBV12-5

CDR3aa: CASSDREDQPQHF
CDR3nt: TGTGCCAGCAGCGACAGGGAGGATCAGCCCCAGCATTTT
abundance: NA
d_gene: NA
j_gene: TRBJ1-5
v_gene: TRBV21-1

CDR3aa: CASSIETDQPQHF
CDR3nt: TGCGCCAGCAGCATCGAGACAGATCAGCCCCAGCATTTT
abundance: NA
d_gene: NA
j_gene: TRBJ1-5
v_gene: TRBV5-1

CDR3aa: CASSQNSGGRAGEQFF
CDR3nt: TGTGCCAGCAGCCAAAATTCTGGCGGGAGGGCCGGTGAGCAGTTCTTC
abundance: NA
d_gene: TRBD2
j_gene: TRBJ2-1
v_gene: TRBV14

CDR3aa: CASSLPNSYEQYF
CDR3nt: TGTGCCAGCAGCTTACCCAATTCTTACGAGCAGTACTTC
abundance: NA
d_gene: NA
j_gene: TRBJ2-7
v_gene: TRBV7-9

CDR3aa: CAIGAGHEKLFF
CDR3nt: TGTGCCATTGGGGCAGGCCATGAAAAACTGTTTTTT
abundance: few
d_gene: NA
j_gene: TRBJ1-4
v_gene: TRBV10-3

CDR3aa: CASSLGALYEQYF
CDR3nt: TGTGCCAGCAGCTTGGGGGCACTATACGAGCAGTACTTC
abundance: NA
d_gene: NA
j_gene: TRBJ2-7
v_gene: TRBV5-8

CDR3aa: CASSAGQGEDEAFF
CDR3nt: TGCGCCAGCAGCGCGGGACAGGGCGAGGATGAAGCTTTCTTT
abundance: NA
d_gene: TRBD1
j_gene: TRBJ1-1
v_gene: TRBV5-1

CDR3aa: CASSTQGAAFF
CDR3nt: TGTGCCAGCAGTACCCAGGGGGCAGCTTTCTTT
abundance: once
d_gene: TRBD1
j_gene: TRBJ1-1
v_gene: TRBV6-1

CDR3aa: CASSIDHRGGYYEQYF
CDR3nt: TGTGCCAGTAGTATAGATCATAGAGGGGGGTACTACGAGCAGTACTTC
abundance: NA
d_gene: NA
j_gene: TRBJ2-7
v_gene: TRBV19

CDR3aa: CASSLLQPAMNTEAFF
CDR3nt: TGTGCCAGCAGCTTGTTACAGCCTGCCATGAACACTGAAGCTTTCTTT
abundance: NA
d_gene: NA
j_gene: TRBJ1-1
v_gene: TRBV5-4

CDR3aa: CASSLYGPGGNTIYF
CDR3nt: TGTGCCAGCAGTTTATACGGCCCCGGTGGAAACACCATATATTTT
abundance: once
d_gene: NA
j_gene: TRBJ1-3
v_gene: TRBV27

CDR3aa: CASSLVGFSEGHEQYF
CDR3nt: TGTGCCAGCAGCTTAGTCGGGTTTAGTGAGGGCCACGAGCAGTACTTC
abundance: NA
d_gene: NA
j_gene: TRBJ2-7
v_gene: TRBV7-9

CDR3aa: CASSLLGYEQYF
CDR3nt: TGTGCCAGCAGTTTACTGGGTTACGAGCAGTACTTC
abundance: once
d_gene: NA
j_gene: TRBJ2-7
v_gene: TRBV28

CDR3aa: CASSPGPNSPLHF
CDR3nt: TGTGCCAGTAGTCCTGGCCCCAATTCACCCCTCCACTTT
abundance: once
d_gene: NA
j_gene: TRBJ1-6
v_gene: TRBV19

CDR3aa: CASRQQGLLLTEAFF
CDR3nt: TGTGCCAGCAGACAGCAGGGGCTCCTACTCACTGAAGCTTTCTTT
abundance: NA
d_gene: NA
j_gene: TRBJ1-1
v_gene: TRBV5-5

CDR3aa: CASSEQQGNEQYF
CDR3nt: TGCGCCAGCAGCGAACAACAGGGAAACGAGCAGTACTTC
abundance: NA
d_gene: NA
j_gene: TRBJ2-7
v_gene: TRBV5-1

CDR3aa: CASSSYGGRQFF
CDR3nt: TGTGCCAGCAGCTCATACGGGGGGAGGCAGTTCTTC
abundance: NA
d_gene: TRBD2
j_gene: TRBJ2-1
v_gene: TRBV7-3

CDR3aa: CASSQEPGRGQYF
CDR3nt: TGCGCCAGCAGCCAAGAACCAGGGAGGGGCCAGTACTTC
abundance: NA
d_gene: TRBD2
j_gene: TRBJ2-5
v_gene: TRBV4-1

CDR3aa: CASSPEGGHEQYF
CDR3nt: TGTGCCAGCAGCCCCGAAGGAGGCCACGAGCAGTACTTC
abundance: NA
d_gene: NA
j_gene: TRBJ2-7
v_gene: TRBV6-4

CDR3aa: CSARGDTQYF
CDR3nt: TGCAGCGCCCGGGGGGATACGCAGTATTTT
abundance: NA
d_gene: NA
j_gene: TRBJ2-3
v_gene: TRBV29-1

CDR3aa: CASSLGPGGTDTQYF
CDR3nt: TGTGCCAGCAGCTTGGGGCCAGGGGGCACAGATACGCAGTATTTT
abundance: NA
d_gene: NA
j_gene: TRBJ2-3
v_gene: TRBV7-6

CDR3aa: CASTVLGAADGNTIYF
CDR3nt: TGTGCCAGCACCGTTCTTGGTGCGGCAGACGGAAACACCATATATTTT
abundance: NA
d_gene: NA
j_gene: TRBJ1-3
v_gene: TRBV13

CDR3aa: CASSASPGKAFF
CDR3nt: TGTGCCAGCAGCGCAAGTCCGGGTAAGGCTTTCTTT
abundance: NA
d_gene: NA
j_gene: TRBJ1-1
v_gene: TRBV7-3

CDR3aa: CASTGRRGDNEQFF
CDR3nt: TGTGCCAGCACGGGCCGGCGGGGCGACAATGAGCAGTTCTTC
abundance: NA
d_gene: NA
j_gene: TRBJ2-1
v_gene: TRBV27

CDR3aa: CSVGREYSYNEQFF
CDR3nt: TGCAGCGTTGGGCGGGAGTACTCCTACAATGAGCAGTTCTTC
abundance: NA
d_gene: TRBD2
j_gene: TRBJ2-1
v_gene: TRBV29-1

CDR3aa: CATLGLGSPDTDTQYF
CDR3nt: TGTGCCACCCTAGGACTAGGTAGTCCAGACACAGATACGCAGTATTTT
abundance: NA
d_gene: TRBD2
j_gene: TRBJ2-3
v_gene: TRBV10-3

CDR3aa: CASSYSSLAGFFYF
CDR3nt: TGTGCCAGCAGTTACTCCTCTCTAGCGGGATTTTTTTACTTC
abundance: NA
d_gene: TRBD2
j_gene: TRBJ2-4
v_gene: TRBV6-5

CDR3aa: CASSPSGDTQYF
CDR3nt: TGTGCCAGCAGTCCTAGCGGAGATACGCAGTATTTT
abundance: NA
d_gene: TRBD2
j_gene: TRBJ2-3
v_gene: TRBV2

CDR3aa: CAWSGGGGKLFF
CDR3nt: TGTGCCTGGAGTGGGGGGGGCGGAAAACTGTTTTTT
abundance: NA
d_gene: NA
j_gene: TRBJ1-4
v_gene: TRBV30

CDR3aa: CASSSPPDREFF
CDR3nt: TGTGCCAGCAGTTCCCCCCCGGACAGAGAGTTCTTC
abundance: NA
d_gene: NA
j_gene: TRBJ2-1
v_gene: TRBV6-6

CDR3aa: CASSSSGTGSSYNEQFF
CDR3nt: TGTGCCAGCAGTTCCTCCGGGACAGGGAGCTCCTACAATGAGCAGTTCTTC
abundance: NA
d_gene: TRBD1
j_gene: TRBJ2-1
v_gene: TRBV2